This entry lists 29 T cell receptor beta chains sequenced from one sample in a study of T cells in narcolepsy (dated 2018 in TCRdb). The library was prepared using the immunoSEQ multiplex PCR assay. TCRdb re-hosts the immuneACCESS table, in-frame sequences only. Its copies lack some clones; in the studies checked, an unresolved V gene accounts for under half of them, and the cause for the rest is not known. The sample table contains some 30,000 clones; only one count was recorded for 80% of them. The ten largest clonotypes hold 1.1% of the sample. The specimen was memory (CD45RA-) CD4+ T cells from blood. Sample cell subset or site, as interpreted from the label and publication: memory T cells sorted ex vivo from peripheral blood. The origin of the receptors is a human donor in good health.

The sample holds one count of this clone. V is TRBV9 and J is TRBJ2-7; 7 nucleotides line up with TRBD1. Germline V lookup: CDR1 SGDLS, CDR2 YYNGEE. Losses at the gene ends were 4 bases for V and 6 bases for J; bases not matched to a gene: 7. This CDR3 region has 13 residues. The CDR3 DNA sequence: TGTGCCAGCAGCCCTAGAGCAGGGGGCGAGCAGTACTTC. The encoded protein is CASSPRAGGEQYF.

V usage is TRBV23-1 and J usage is TRBJ2-7; possibly TRBD2 for D (6 bases). TRBV23-1 carries the ORF label, with uncertain function. V was clipped by 8 bases and J by 1 base, with 24 bases between them. The CDR3 has 17 amino acids. CDR3 region: CASPRRVPTDTSYEQYF. As DNA, the CDR3 is TGCGCCAGCCCCCGGAGGGTCCCGACGGACACTTCCTACGAGCAGTACTTC.

The rearrangement joins TRBV12-5 to TRBJ2-3; weak D call: TRBD2 (6 bases). Trimming left V 1 base short and J 0 bases short, with 14 bases between. The germline V gene has CDR1 LGHNT and CDR2 FRNRAP. CDR3 size: 17 residues. For the CDR3, the DNA is TGTGCTAGTGGTTTGGGAACACGGGGACTGAGCACAGATACGCAGTATTTT. The encoded protein is CASGLGTRGLSTDTQYF.

This rearrangement joins TRBV28 to TRBJ2-5, with TRBD1 matching 7 bases. With V trimmed by 3 bases and J by 7 bases, 11 bases remained unmatched. This CDR3 spans 15 amino acids. Germline CDR1 and CDR2: MDHEN and SYDVKM. The CDR3 is CASSFIVRGGGTQYF. The CDR3, as DNA: TGTGCCAGCAGTTTTATTGTCCGAGGGGGCGGGACCCAGTACTTC.

This chain connects TRBV19 to TRBJ1-2, with a weak D call TRBD1 (5 bases). V lost 9 bases and J 7 bases, leaving 24 bases between the germline ends. Germline CDR1 reads LNHDA; CDR2 reads SQIVND (reference sequence). The CDR3 extends over 15 amino acids. The CDR3 bases are TGTGCCAGCAGGTCGGGGGGGTTCTTCCAGGGTGGCTACACCTTC. It yields the protein CASRSGGFFQGGYTF. Drawing the rest from reference TRBV19 and TRBJ1-2, the complete variable domain is DGGITQSPKYLFRKEGQNVTLSCEQNLNHDAMYWYRQDPGQGLRLIYYSQIVNDFQKGDIAEGYSVSREKKESFPLTVTSAQKNPTAFYLCASRSGGFFQGGYTFGSGTRLTVV.

The chain carries TRBV7-6 and TRBJ2-5; maybe TRBD2 (6 bases). Germline values: CDR1 SGHVS, CDR2 FNYEAQ. V was shortened by 5 bases and J by 5 bases, with 21 bases between the two germline ends. The CDR3 is made up of 16 amino acids. The CDR3 region has the DNA TGTGCCAGCAGCCTCTCCGTTGGCGGGGCGGCGGAGACCCAGTACTTC. It codes for CASSLSVGGAAETQYF.

The chain employs TRBV13 and TRBJ1-3; unclear D gene. The CDR3 loop spans 16 amino acids. Germline values: CDR1 PRHDT, CDR2 FYEKMQ (reference sequence). V was trimmed by 5 bases and J by 0 bases, leaving 14 bases between them. CDR3 nucleotide sequence: TGTGCCAGCAGCCTAACAAGGAGGATCTCTGGAAACACCATATATTTT. Amino acids: CASSLTRRISGNTIYF.

The chain employs TRBV7-2 and TRBJ2-5; 8 nucleotides align to TRBD2. This CDR3 is built from 16 residues. Germline lookup yields CDR1 SGHTA and CDR2 FQGNSA. The V segment lost 0 bases and the J segment 4 bases; nucleotides outside the gene matches: 7. The CDR3 DNA reads TGTGCCAGCAGCTTAGCTTTAGCGGGGAGGGCAGAGACCCAGTACTTC. As protein: CASSLALAGRAETQYF.

V is TRBV5-1 and J is TRBJ1-3; 8 nucleotides line up with TRBD1. CDR1 and CDR2 from the germline V gene are SGHRS and YFSETQ. This CDR3 is 16 amino acids long. The junction had 6 bases not matched to a gene; V was cut back by 1 base and J by 3 bases. The CDR3 DNA reads TGCGCCAGCAGCTTGTATGCAGGGGGCGATGGAAACACCATATATTTT. It encodes CASSLYAGGDGNTIYF.

The chain is built from TRBV7-2 and TRBJ2-3; the match to TRBD2 covers 8 bases. The CDR3 sequence is 16 residues long. Trimming took 4 bases from V and 6 from J; bases not matched to a gene: 12. Looked up from germline, CDR1 is SGHTA and CDR2 is FQGNSA. The CDR3 reads CASSSRGTRIRDTQYF. The CDR3 bases are TGTGCCAGCAGCTCTCGGGGGACTAGAATTAGGGATACGCAGTATTTT.

This clone was seen only a few times. The chain joins TRBV2 to TRBJ1-5; D remains unclear. This CDR3 region has 15 residues. The V gene's germline CDR1 is SNHLY and CDR2 FYNNEI. V was pared by 7 bases and J by 0 bases, with 13 bases between. The CDR3 reads CASKISSSSNQPQHF. DNA for the CDR3: TGTGCCAGCAAAATCAGCAGTTCTAGCAATCAGCCCCAGCATTTT.

The chain joins TRBV5-4 to TRBJ2-5; no definite D call. The ends were cut back, 4 bases at V and 5 bases at J, with 18 bases in the middle. This CDR3 contains 15 residues. Looked up from germline, CDR1 is SGHNT and CDR2 is YYREEE (reference sequence). CDR3 sequence: CASSPRSSGLETQYF. CDR3 DNA sequence: TGTGCCAGCAGCCCTCGTTCCTCCGGGTTGGAGACCCAGTACTTC.

The chain links TRBV30 to TRBJ2-3; 8 nucleotides agree with TRBD1. The germline V gene has CDR1 GTSNPN and CDR2 SVGIG (reference sequence). V shed 1 base, J shed 1 base, and the junction held 1 base outside the gene matches. This CDR3 is built from 14 residues. The CDR3: CAWSEDRGTDTQYF. The CDR3 DNA reads as TGTGCCTGGAGTGAGGACAGGGGCACAGATACGCAGTATTTT.

This chain links TRBV27 with TRBJ2-5; 9 nucleotides align to TRBD2. The DNA end favors TRBJ2-7, so the J call may be wrong. CDR1 MNHEY and CDR2 SMNVEV come from the germline V gene (reference sequence). There are 16 residues in the CDR3. The CDR3 nucleotides are TGTGCCAGCAGTTTAGGCGGTAGCGGGGGCTCCTACGAGCAGTACTTC. It specifies CASSLGGSGGSYEQYF.

This clone occurred a few times. The J gene is TRBJ2-1, the V gene TRBV5-8; 7 positions agree with TRBD1. Losses at the gene ends were 0 bases for V and 8 bases for J; bases not matched to a gene: 2. The germline CDR1 and CDR2 sequences are SGHTS and YDEGEE. The CDR3 consists of 13 residues. The CDR3 here is CASSLAQGDEQFF. The CDR3 DNA reads TGTGCCAGCAGCTTGGCCCAGGGGGATGAGCAGTTCTTC.

The V and J genes are TRBV15 and TRBJ2-7; 8 bases line up with TRBD2. The CDR3 is made up of 15 amino acids. V was pared by 0 bases and J by 3 bases, with 4 bases of the junction left unmatched. The germline gives CDR1 LNHNV, CDR2 YYDKDF (reference sequence). CDR3 in DNA: TGTGCCACCAGCAGAGATTTTAGCGGGGTCTACGAGCAGTACTTC. This gives the protein CATSRDFSGVYEQYF.

This clone was recorded once. The chain is built from TRBV29-1 and TRBJ2-7; 8 positions agree with TRBD2. Germline V gene sequence: CDR1 SQVTM, CDR2 ANQGSEA. CDR3 size: 13 residues. Unmatched junction bases numbered 10, after V lost 6 bases and J lost 6 bases. CDR3 region: CSVLTGGVGEQYF. The CDR3 nucleotides are TGCAGCGTCCTGACGGGGGGGGTAGGCGAGCAGTACTTC.

The chain's CDR3 is CASSETSYEQYF. In DNA, the CDR3 is TGTGCCAGCAGCGAGACCTCCTACGAGCAGTACTTC. This chain connects TRBV7-9 to TRBJ2-7; D unclear. V lost 5 bases, J lost 0 bases, and 5 bases lay in between. The CDR3 has 12 residues. Germline CDR1 SEHNR, CDR2 FQNEAQ (reference sequence).

CDR3 sequence reads: CASRTSGRNEQFF. The CDR3 DNA reads TGTGCCAGTAGGACTAGCGGGAGAAATGAGCAGTTCTTC. The chain combines TRBV2 with TRBJ2-1; 13 bases fit TRBD2. This CDR3 is built from 13 residues. Trimming cost V 9 bases and J 7 bases; bases outside gene matches: 3. CDR1 and CDR2 (germline): SNHLY, FYNNEI. The full variable domain, in which reference TRBV2 and TRBJ2-1 provide the parts outside the CDR3, is EPEVTQTPSHQVTQMGQEVILRCVPISNHLYFYWYRQILGQKVEFLVSFYNNEISEKSEIFDDQFSVERPDGSNFTLKIRSTKLEDSAMYFCASRTSGRNEQFFGPGTRLTVL.

The rearrangement joins TRBV7-2 to TRBJ2-1, with D perhaps TRBD1 or TRBD2 (6 bases each). CDR1 and CDR2 (germline): SGHTA, FQGNSA. V lost 5 bases, J lost 3 bases, and 14 bases lay in between. The CDR3 length is 15 residues. The CDR3 DNA is TGTGCCAGCAGCGGCCGGAGGGGGAGCTACAATGAGCAGTTCTTC. Translated: CASSGRRGSYNEQFF.

The chain is built from TRBV9 and TRBJ1-1; D ambiguous. CDR3 size: 15 residues. The ends were cut back, 6 bases at V and 2 bases at J, with 17 bases in the middle. Germline CDR1 and CDR2: SGDLS and YYNGEE. The CDR3 DNA reads TGTGCCAGCACCCGGACCGCCACAGTCAACACTGAAGCTTTCTTT. Translating it yields CASTRTATVNTEAFF.

The chain has TRBV9 and TRBJ1-1; D not resolved. Germline CDR1 reads SGDLS; CDR2 reads YYNGEE. CDR3 length: 15 residues. Trimming removed 0 bases at V and 0 bases at J, with 9 bases between. The CDR3 sequence is CASSVGGAVNTEAFF. The CDR3 DNA follows: TGTGCCAGCAGCGTAGGAGGAGCGGTGAACACTGAAGCTTTCTTT.

This clone is a singleton in its sample. CDR3: CAITPSGGYGYTF. The CDR3 nucleotides are TGTGCCATCACCCCCTCAGGGGGGTATGGCTACACCTTC. The gene calls are TRBV10-3 and TRBJ1-2; 7 bases match TRBD1. After removal of 7 bases from V and 5 bases from J, the junction contained 7 bases not matched to a gene. The CDR3 runs 13 residues. The germline gives CDR1 ENHRY, CDR2 SYGVKD.

This clone was counted a few times. The J gene is TRBJ2-7, the V gene TRBV7-3; D may be TRBD1 (5 bases). Looked up from germline, CDR1 is SGHTA and CDR2 is FQGTGA. V lost 3 bases and J lost 5, with 11 bases in between. The CDR3 runs 13 residues. Written as DNA, the CDR3 is TGTGCCAGCAGCTTCACCGGACACGACGAGCAGTACTTC. It codes for CASSFTGHDEQYF.

This clone has just a few counts. The V gene is TRBV4-3, the J gene TRBJ1-1, with 8 bases aligning to TRBD1. The germline gives CDR1 LGHNA, CDR2 YSLEER. CDR3 length: 15 amino acids. V lost 4 bases and J lost 1; bases outside the gene matches: 5. The CDR3 here is CASSRPGGANTEAFF. CDR3 bases: TGCGCCAGCAGCCGCCCAGGGGGCGCGAACACTGAAGCTTTCTTT.

The J gene is TRBJ2-5, the V gene TRBV19; 10 nucleotides align to TRBD2. The CDR3 covers 15 residues. Germline CDR1 LNHDA, CDR2 SQIVND (reference sequence). V lost 4 bases and J lost 4; bases outside the gene matches: 6. In DNA, the CDR3 is TGTGCCAGTAGTAACAGCGGGAGGGGTGGAGAGACCCAGTACTTC. Translating it yields CASSNSGRGGETQYF.

The chain recombines TRBV5-4 with TRBJ2-1; TRBD1 aligns across 9 bases. CDR1 is SGHNT, CDR2 YYREEE, per germline (reference sequence). The CDR3 consists of 15 residues. V was pared by 0 bases and J by 4 bases, with 2 bases of the junction left unmatched. CDR3 amino acids: CASSLEDRGYNEQFF. The DNA for the CDR3 is TGTGCCAGCAGCTTGGAGGACAGGGGTTACAATGAGCAGTTCTTC.

V gene TRBV12-5 combines with J gene TRBJ2-3, with 7 nucleotides matching TRBD2. The germline CDR1 and CDR2 sequences are LGHNT and FRNRAP. The trim removed 3 bases at V and 6 bases at J, leaving 15 bases unmatched. CDR3 length: 17 residues. CDR3 region: CASGFRREPLSTDTQYF. The DNA for the CDR3 is TGTGCTAGTGGTTTCCGGCGGGAGCCCTTATCAACGGATACGCAGTATTTT.

The CDR3 DNA is TGTGCCAGCAGTGAAATGACAGGGGGCTCCTACGAGCAGTACTTC. It codes for CASSEMTGGSYEQYF. V and J are TRBV6-1 and TRBJ2-7, with 9 bases aligning to TRBD1. CDR3 length equals 15 residues. Germline CDR1 is MNHNS and CDR2 is SASEGT. J lost 0 bases, V lost 2 bases, and 2 bases had no gene match.